This TCR beta chain was recovered during a study of blood T cell repertoires in COVID-19 (TCRdb year 2020). Background on the whole study: Samples from collaborators originated in the United States, Italy and Spain and spanned both the acute and convalescent phases of COVID-19. The samples were drawn from the first 160 participants of the ongoing ImmuneRACE study and from 1,254 subjects provided by 6 global collaborators. The material from the prospective study consisted of cDNA or gDNA derived from T cells, B-cell-depleted T cells, or PBMCs. Sample metadata almost always included a de-identified subject ID, COVID-19 status, age in years and sex. The repertoires were released in a freely available public database intended as a resource for research on the immune response to SARS-CoV-2. Where available, HLA class I and class II types were obtained from metadata supplied by the sample provider rather than from assay-based typing. Subjects who had been exposed to COVID-19, were actively infected with it, or had recovered from it provided the deeply sampled blood TCRbeta repertoires that made up the dataset. Study-wide conclusions, independent of this receptor: The quantity of clinical and demographic metadata differed by source and by participant and was supplied without curation.

Participants in the prospective study were aged roughly 18 to 89 years, lived in more than 20 United States geographic areas, and enrolled through a virtual design. To assign participants to cohorts, the prospective study relied on clinical history that participants themselves reported in a screening survey and a study questionnaire. For ImmuneRACE Cohort 3, a participant was defined as recovered based on two consecutive negative NP/OP PCR tests, clearance by a healthcare professional, or resolution of symptoms. In the prospective study, whole blood, serum and a nasopharyngeal or oropharyngeal swab were collected from each participant by mobile phlebotomists. Additional blood draws and questionnaires over an approximately 2-month period could optionally be provided by prospective study participants. Prospective study blood samples were shipped either frozen or at room temperature before DNA extraction.

The V end loses 8 bases and the J end loses 4 bases, and a stretch of 20 bases separates them. Its CDR3 holds 16 amino acids, cysteine through phenylalanine. Only CDR3 DNA is held: 48 bases, read in frame from base 1. Per the germline V gene (reference sequence), LNHDA is the CDR1 and SQIVND is the CDR2. Points on this clone: Its antigen is not yet known. Per-base qualities were not stored, and no clone one base away is much larger.

The immunoSEQ Assay, a bias-controlled multiplex PCR, was used to amplify TCRbeta CDR3 regions from genomic DNA. Under the source paper's analysis protocol: Nucleated cell counts per sample were estimated from amplification of reference gene primers within the assay. Sequence reads were collapsed and filtered to measure the absolute abundance of every unique TCRbeta CDR3 rearrangement. Productive Simpson clonality was computed per sample as the square root of Simpson's diversity index over productive rearrangements. The source is immuneACCESS, and TCRdb retained only in-frame sequences with V and J called. Part of the clones is not carried over; for the studies checked, unresolved V genes explain less than half of this, and the remainder is unexplained. The V and J calls and clone size are taken from that table; D and trimming were inferred from the DNA. Counted in this sample were hundreds of thousands of clones; roughly nine tenths of them appeared once. The top ten constitute 2.6% of the sample.

This TCR was recovered from a man aged 55 to 70 who had recovered from COVID-19. Sample: PBMCs or T cells enriched from blood (not recorded which). The V gene is TRBV19 and the J gene is TRBJ1-4, and possibly TRBD1, on 6 matching bases. The CDR3 is CASGRERDTYNEKLFF. The nucleotides are TGTGCCAGTGGACGGGAAAGGGACACATATAATGAAAAACTGTTTTTT.